These 32 T cell receptor beta chains were all obtained from the same sample, sequenced in a study of T cells in Graves' hyperthyroidism and ophthalmopathy. Using RNA transcripts as the source, TCR beta CDR3 regions were amplified. Initially, a first-round RT-PCR of the TCR CDR3 employed the HTBI primer set. TCRdb used MiXCR to reprocess the multiplex PCR reads, holding one entry per CDR3 protein. The sample shows around 300,000 distinct CDR3 sequences, approximately 15% of them seen only once. The sample consisted of blood. The source of these receptors is a woman in her twenties or thirties with Graves' hyperthyroidism.

In the case of this clonotype: The junction differs from germline at one of its ends, possibly a read error. This sequence joins TRBV30 and TRBJ2-1; D is unclear. The CDR3 is made up of 11 amino acids. Germline V lookup: CDR1 GTSNPN, CDR2 SVGIG (reference sequence). The CDR3 DNA reads TGTGCCTGGAGTGTATACAAAGAGCAGTTCTTC. It translates to CAWSVYKEQFF. Drawing the rest from reference TRBV30 and TRBJ2-1, the complete variable domain is SQTIHQWPATLVQPVGSPLSLECTVEGTSNPNLYWYRQAAGRGLQLLFYSVGIGQISSEVPQNLSASRPQDRQFILSSKKLLLSDSGFYLCAWSVYKEQFFGPGTRLTVL.

This clonotype was counted only a few times. The rearrangement joins TRBV7-3 to TRBJ2-5; maybe TRBD2 (5 bases). The CDR3 is made up of 14 amino acids. The germline V gene has CDR1 SGHTA and CDR2 FQGTGA. V was cut by 5 bases and J by 7 bases, with 17 bases left in between. CDR3 loop: CASSPDSTRGTQYF. The CDR3 nucleotides are TGTGCCAGCAGCCCGGATTCAACCCGGGGGACCCAGTACTTC.

This clonotype was seen many times. V and J are TRBV15 and TRBJ2-1, with D unresolved. Looked up from germline, CDR1 is LNHNV and CDR2 is YYDKDF (reference sequence). Trimming shortened V by 0 bases and J by 5 bases, and 14 bases separated the two germline ends. The CDR3 length is 16 residues. In nucleotides, the CDR3 is TGTGCCACCAGCAGAGACTGGGTAGAAAGAGACAATGAGCAGTTCTTC. As protein: CATSRDWVERDNEQFF.

The rearrangement links TRBV25-1 to TRBJ1-1, with 10 bases matching TRBD1. CDR3 length: 15 residues. Germline values: CDR1 MGHDK, CDR2 SYGVNS. With V trimmed by 3 bases and J by 3 bases, 4 bases remained unmatched. DNA of the CDR3: TGTGCCAGCAGTGACCCCGGACAGGGGGACACTGAAGCTTTCTTT. It is translated as CASSDPGQGDTEAFF. The whole variable domain, remainder taken from reference TRBV25-1 and TRBJ1-1, is EADIYQTPRYLVIGTGKKITLECSQTMGHDKMYWYQQDPGMELHLIHYSYGVNSTEKGDLSSESTVSRIRTEHFPLTLESARPSHTSQYLCASSDPGQGDTEAFFGQGTRLTVV.

This clonotype showed up many times. The CDR3 reads CAWERNQETQYF. The CDR3 coding sequence is TGTGCCTGGGAGCGGAACCAAGAGACCCAGTACTTC. The chain recombines TRBV30 with TRBJ2-5; possible D gene TRBD2, 5 bases. The V and J ends lost 5 bases and 0 bases respectively, with 7 bases between them. Looked up from germline, CDR1 is GTSNPN and CDR2 is SVGIG (reference sequence). The CDR3 contains 12 residues.

The sample holds a few counts of this clonotype. A much larger clone lies one base from this, so it may be a read error. The V and J genes are TRBV28 and TRBJ2-7, with D tentatively TRBD1 (5 bases). The ends were cut back, 4 bases at V and 2 bases at J, with 9 bases in the middle. The CDR3 runs to 13 residues. Germline V gives CDR1 MDHEN, CDR2 SYDVKM. CDR3 sequence (DNA): TGTGCCAGCAGTTCGGGCAGGGCCTACGAGCAGTACTTC. It translates to CASSSGRAYEQYF.

Worth noting for this clonotype: The junction shows a germline mismatch at one end, possibly a read error. The chain carries TRBV10-3 and TRBJ2-4; the match to TRBD1 covers 7 bases. The CDR3 covers 15 residues. Germline V CDR1 and CDR2: ENHRY, SYGVKD. CDR3 amino acids: CVISGDSSAWDIQYF. The CDR3 nucleotides read TGTGTCATCAGTGGGGACAGCTCAGCGTGGGACATTCAGTACTTC.

This clonotype was recorded many times. The CDR3: CAISETVNQPQHF. The DNA for the CDR3 is TGTGCCATCAGTGAGACAGTCAATCAGCCCCAGCATTTT. This chain connects TRBV10-3 to TRBJ1-5; the D is unclear. The germline CDR1 and CDR2 sequences are ENHRY and SYGVKD. The CDR3 has 13 residues. The V end lost 2 bases, the J end lost 3 bases, and 5 bases lay between the germline ends.

This clonotype was counted many times. The DNA of the CDR3 is TGTGCCAGCAGTTACTCGAGGTTCCGGACAGGGTATGGCTACACCTTC. Translation gives CASSYSRFRTGYGYTF. This chain connects TRBV6-6 to TRBJ1-2, with 8 bases that match TRBD1. After removal of 0 bases from V and 5 bases from J, the junction contained 8 bases not matched to a gene. From germline, CDR1 is MNHNY and CDR2 SVGAGI (reference sequence). CDR3 length equals 16 residues.

This clonotype was seen a few times. The rearrangement links TRBV24-1 to TRBJ2-5; D is perhaps TRBD1 (6 bases). The V end lost 3 bases, the J end lost 3 bases, and 7 bases lay between the germline ends. The CDR3 is 13 amino acids. Germline loops: CDR1 KGHDR, CDR2 SFDVKD. The CDR3 DNA sequence: TGTGCCACCAGTGATCCAGGGGAAGAGACCCAGTACTTC. It specifies CATSDPGEETQYF.

This clonotype was recorded at least ten times. The rearrangement links TRBV2 to TRBJ1-1; 7 bases fit TRBD1. CDR3 length: 13 residues. The V gene's germline CDR1 is SNHLY and CDR2 FYNNEI. With V trimmed by 4 bases and J by 5 bases, 4 bases remained unmatched. DNA of the CDR3: TGTGCCAGCAGTGGACAGGGAGAAACTGAAGCTTTCTTT. Translating gives CASSGQGETEAFF.

This clonotype was counted a few times. The chain employs TRBV20-1 and TRBJ2-7; the match to TRBD2 covers 7 bases. The germline CDR1 and CDR2 sequences are DFQATT and SNEGSKA (reference sequence). The CDR3 contains 17 residues. The J segment lost 0 bases and the V segment lost 0 bases, leaving 11 bases of the junction unmatched. For the CDR3, the DNA is TGCAGTGCTAGAGATGGCGGTAGCGGGCCGAGCTCCTACGAGCAGTACTTC. This gives the protein CSARDGGSGPSSYEQYF.

In this sample, this clonotype turned up many times. CDR3 nucleotide sequence: TGTGCCAGCAGTCCCCTGGGGCTGAGCTCCTACGAGCAGTACTTC. Its protein product is CASSPLGLSSYEQYF. The V call is TRBV28, the J call TRBJ2-7; TRBD1 might be the D (5 bases). The CDR3 length is 15 residues. V lost 5 bases to trimming and J lost 0 bases, with 14 bases between them. CDR1 is MDHEN, CDR2 SYDVKM, per germline.

This clonotype has a count of ten or more. The chain recombines TRBV12-3 or TRBV12-4 with TRBJ1-5, with D tentatively TRBD1 (6 bases). Trimming took 1 base from V and 7 from J, leaving 11 bases between them. This CDR3 is 14 amino acids long. The CDR3 bases are TGTGCCAGCAGTTTAGGGGGGGGGCAACAGCCCCAGCATTTT. The encoded protein is CASSLGGGQQPQHF.

This clonotype was observed at least ten times. J is TRBJ2-1 and V is TRBV11-2; 7 bases are a match to TRBD2. Germline V gene lookup returns CDR1 SGHAT and CDR2 FQNNGV. Unmatched junction bases numbered 9, after V lost 5 bases and J lost 5 bases. The CDR3 runs to 15 residues. Written as DNA, the CDR3 is TGTGCCAGCAGCCCAAGGCTAGCGGCTAACAATGAGCAGTTCTTC. Its protein product is CASSPRLAANNEQFF. The full variable domain, rest sourced from reference TRBV11-2 and TRBJ2-1, is EAGVAQSPRYKIIEKRQSVAFWCNPISGHATLYWYQQILGQGPKLLIQFQNNGVVDDSQLPKDRFSAERLKGVDSTLKIQPAKLEDSAVYLCASSPRLAANNEQFFGPGTRLTVL.

This clonotype was counted between two and nine times. The chain has TRBV5-6 and TRBJ2-1; 10 positions agree with TRBD2. Germline CDR1 and CDR2: SGHDT and YYEEEE. The CDR3 runs 13 residues. V trimming: 6 bases; J trimming: 10 bases; junction bases outside the gene matches: 7. CDR3 coding DNA: TGTGCCAGCACCCCAGCGGGAGGGCGGGAGCAGTTCTTC. Translated: CASTPAGGREQFF.

The rearrangement links TRBV7-9 to TRBJ2-5; 7 nucleotides agree with TRBD1. Germline trimming cut 3 bases from V and 2 bases from J; bases unmatched to any gene: 15. In germline, CDR1 is SEHNR, CDR2 FQNEAQ (reference sequence). The CDR3 spans 18 residues. The CDR3 spells CASSFPPGGVGIQETQYF. The CDR3 DNA reads TGTGCCAGCAGCTTCCCGCCAGGGGGTGTTGGCATTCAAGAGACCCAGTACTTC.

The rearrangement uses TRBV19 and TRBJ2-7; perhaps TRBD1 as D (6 bases). Germline CDR1 is LNHDA and CDR2 is SQIVND (reference sequence). The ends were cut back, 7 bases at V and 6 bases at J, with 22 bases in the middle. The CDR3 totals 15 residues. The CDR3 bases are TGTGCCAGTACCAGGGCCCCGGCAGGGGATGGCGAGCAGTACTTC. Amino acids: CASTRAPAGDGEQYF. The complete variable domain, with remaining parts taken from reference TRBV19 and TRBJ2-7, reads DGGITQSPKYLFRKEGQNVTLSCEQNLNHDAMYWYRQDPGQGLRLIYYSQIVNDFQKGDIAEGYSVSREKKESFPLTVTSAQKNPTAFYLCASTRAPAGDGEQYFGPGTRLTVT.

The chain combines TRBV4-1 with TRBJ1-5, with D possibly matching TRBD1 (5 bases). The germline V gene encodes CDR1 MGHRA and CDR2 YSYEKL. The CDR3 sequence is 16 residues long. Trimming removed 4 bases from V and 6 bases from J, with 19 bases in between. This CDR3 is CASSPSYGGRGQPQHF. The CDR3 bases are TGCGCCAGCAGCCCATCGTATGGGGGACGGGGTCAGCCCCAGCATTTT.

This clonotype came up many times. V usage is TRBV7-2 and J usage is TRBJ2-2, with D uncertain. The V gene lost 8 bases and the J gene lost 1 base, with 11 bases spanning the gap. Per the germline V gene, CDR1 is SGHTA and CDR2 is FQGNSA. This CDR3 spans 14 amino acids. The DNA of the CDR3 is TGTGCCAGCCCTCTCGGGCAGAACACCGGGGAGCTGTTTTTT. Translating it yields CASPLGQNTGELFF.

With respect to this clonotype: One end of the junction fails to match germline, which may point to a read error. This rearrangement joins TRBV11-2 to TRBJ2-5; D possibly corresponds to TRBD2 (6 bases). The length of the CDR3 is 12 residues. From germline, CDR1 is SGHAT and CDR2 FQNNGV. The CDR3 region is CANSGSQETQYF. The CDR3 DNA reads TGTGCCAACAGCGGGTCCCAAGAGACCCAGTACTTC.

This clonotype occurred a few times. V gene TRBV30 combines with J gene TRBJ1-1; D perhaps matches TRBD1 (6 bases). CDR3 size: 15 residues. Between the trimmed V and J ends, which lost 8 bases and 0 bases, there was a span of 19 bases. CDR1 is GTSNPN, CDR2 SVGIG, per germline (reference sequence). The CDR3 nucleotides are TGTGCCGGTACGGGACACCGACCCATGAACACTGAAGCTTTCTTT. It encodes CAGTGHRPMNTEAFF.

The rearrangement links TRBV2 to TRBJ2-5; D possibly matches TRBD1 or TRBD2 (5 bases each). The germline V gene encodes CDR1 SNHLY and CDR2 FYNNEI. The CDR3 covers 13 residues. V was clipped by 6 bases and J by 4 bases, with 12 bases between them. CDR3 loop: CASRGTYLETQYF. The DNA of the CDR3 is TGTGCCAGCAGAGGGACGTACCTAGAGACCCAGTACTTC.

CDR3 coding DNA: TGTGCCTGGAGTGGGGCGGGAACGAACACCGGGGAGCTGTTTTTT. Translating it yields CAWSGAGTNTGELFF. The chain combines TRBV30 with TRBJ2-2, with D possibly TRBD2 on 6 matching bases. The CDR3 is 15 residues long. The V gene lost 1 base and the J gene lost 0 bases, with 9 bases spanning the gap. CDR1 and CDR2 (germline): GTSNPN, SVGIG (reference sequence). Filled out from reference TRBV30 and TRBJ2-2, the complete variable domain reads SQTIHQWPATLVQPVGSPLSLECTVEGTSNPNLYWYRQAAGRGLQLLFYSVGIGQISSEVPQNLSASRPQDRQFILSSKKLLLSDSGFYLCAWSGAGTNTGELFFGEGSRLTVL.

This clonotype was counted many times. This chain connects TRBV11-2 to TRBJ2-7; 7 bases are shared with TRBD1. Trimming at V came to 4 bases and at J to 2 bases, leaving 11 bases not matched to a gene. The CDR3 consists of 16 residues. Germline V lookup: CDR1 SGHAT, CDR2 FQNNGV. CDR3 protein: CASSSSTGLPTYEQYF. The CDR3 DNA reads TGTGCCAGCAGCTCGTCGACAGGGCTTCCCACCTACGAGCAGTACTTC.

The chain carries TRBV9 and TRBJ2-5, with D tentatively TRBD1 or TRBD2 (5 bases each). The CDR3 contains 15 residues. Trimming took 0 bases from V and 5 from J, leaving 14 bases between them. Germline CDR1 is SGDLS and CDR2 is YYNGEE. CDR3 amino acids: CASSVVGGMVETQYF. For the CDR3, the DNA is TGTGCCAGCAGCGTAGTTGGGGGAATGGTGGAGACCCAGTACTTC.

This clonotype turned up a few times. The genes are TRBV7-8 and TRBJ1-6; perhaps TRBD1 as D (5 bases). Germline V gives CDR1 SGHVS, CDR2 FQNEAQ. The CDR3 spans 16 residues. V shed 5 bases and J shed 8 bases, with 19 bases lying between them. The CDR3 nucleotides read TGTGCCAGCAGCCGCCTGCTGGCAGGGTCATATTCACCCCTCCACTTT. As protein: CASSRLLAGSYSPLHF.

This chain joins TRBV28 and TRBJ1-4; D perhaps matches TRBD1 (6 bases). Between the trimmed V and J ends, which lost 3 bases and 5 bases, there was a span of 13 bases. CDR3 size: 15 residues. Germline V gives CDR1 MDHEN, CDR2 SYDVKM. The CDR3 nucleotides are TGTGCCAGCAGTTTCGAGGACAGCAGCAATGAAAAACTGTTTTTT. Its translation: CASSFEDSSNEKLFF.

This clonotype appeared many times. The rearrangement joins TRBV24-1 to TRBJ2-1, with a possible D match to TRBD2 (6 bases). Deletions cut 5 bases from V and 8 bases from J, with 15 bases between. The CDR3 spans 14 residues. Germline V gene sequence: CDR1 KGHDR, CDR2 SFDVKD. The CDR3 region has the DNA TGTGCCACCAGTGGGACTACTGAAGTCGATGAGCAGTTCTTC. Protein sequence: CATSGTTEVDEQFF.

In its sample, this clonotype was seen many times. This chain links TRBV20-1 with TRBJ1-1; no clear D. Trimming left V 0 bases short and J 0 bases short, with 5 bases between. The germline V gene has CDR1 DFQATT and CDR2 SNEGSKA (reference sequence). The CDR3 has 13 amino acids. CDR3 amino acids: CSAREVVNTEAFF. In DNA, the CDR3 is TGCAGTGCTAGAGAGGTTGTGAACACTGAAGCTTTCTTT.

There are many counts of this clonotype. The V and J genes are TRBV11-2 and TRBJ2-7; 12 nucleotides align to TRBD1. The V and J ends lost 1 base and 1 base, in that order; junction bases with no gene match: 5. The CDR3 length is 17 residues. Germline V gene lookup returns CDR1 SGHAT and CDR2 FQNNGV. The CDR3 region has the DNA TGTGCCAGCAGCTTAGGGGACAGGGGGCGATGGTCCTACGAGCAGTACTTC. Protein: CASSLGDRGRWSYEQYF.

The J gene is TRBJ1-5, the V gene TRBV30; TRBD1 matches 7 bases. CDR1 is GTSNPN and CDR2 is SVGIG in the germline V gene (reference sequence). V lost 4 bases, J lost 5 bases, and 8 bases stayed unmatched. The CDR3 sequence is 14 residues long. The CDR3 sequence: CAWNRGLGDQPQHF. For the CDR3, the DNA is TGTGCCTGGAATAGGGGGCTCGGCGATCAGCCCCAGCATTTT.